These T cell receptor beta chains were read from a single sample in a study of T cells in tuberculosis. TCRdb's table, derived via immunoSEQ multiplex PCR, lists solely in-frame clones and lacks some. Among some 34,000 clones listed, about 97% were seen once. Sequencing was done on a sample of PBMCs. Every receptor here comes from a donor aged 10 to 29 with latent tuberculosis or without tuberculosis infection. Each CDR3 is given with its conserved first and last residue. The D gene is left open where the match is weak. Not all rows give a size; the values are once, few, many and, for expanded clones, a class.

j_gene,d_gene,abundance,len,v_gene,CDR3nt,CDR3aa
TRBJ2-1,TRBD2,NA,18,TRBV10-3,TGTGCCATCAGTGAGCCGGGACTAGCGGCACTCTCCTACAATGAGCAGTTCTTC,CAISEPGLAALSYNEQFF
TRBJ1-1,NA,few,14,TRBV6-1,TGTGCCAGCAGTTCCCGTCGGGGGAGGACTGAAGCTTTCTTT,CASSSRRGRTEAFF
TRBJ1-3,TRBD1,NA,16,TRBV6-5,TGTGCCAGCAGTTTGACGAAGGGACAGAGAAGAAACACCATATATTTT,CASSLTKGQRRNTIYF
TRBJ2-7,TRBD1,NA,15,TRBV9,TGTGCCAGCAGCGCTTCGGGGACAGGGTCCTACGAGCAGTACTTC,CASSASGTGSYEQYF
TRBJ1-2,NA,NA,15,TRBV15,TGTGCCACCAGGGCCCGGGTGGCGGGGAACTATGGCTACACCTTC,CATRARVAGNYGYTF
TRBJ2-3,TRBD1,NA,22,TRBV5-1,TGCGCCAGCAGCTTCCGACAGGGGGCCAGCGGGGGAGTCGGTAGAGGCACAGATACGCAGTATTTT,CASSFRQGASGGVGRGTDTQYF
TRBJ2-7,TRBD1,few,15,TRBV25-1,TGTGCCAGCAGTTCTCTGGACAGGAACCACTACGAGCAGTACTTC,CASSSLDRNHYEQYF
TRBJ2-5,TRBD1,NA,15,TRBV6-6,TGTGCCAGCAGTTACTCGAGCTCAGGGGGACAGACCCAGTACTTC,CASSYSSSGGQTQYF
TRBJ1-2,TRBD1,NA,12,TRBV6-6,TGTGCCAGCACCGGACAGGGTTATGGCTACACCTTC,CASTGQGYGYTF
TRBJ1-1,TRBD1,NA,14,TRBV2,TGTGCCAGCAGTCCACCAGGGGGGAGAACTGAAGCTTTCTTT,CASSPPGGRTEAFF
TRBJ2-1,NA,NA,19,TRBV18,TGTGCCAGCTCACCCCTACGTCTGACCGGGGGAAGCTCCTACAATGAGCAGTTCTTC,CASSPLRLTGGSSYNEQFF
TRBJ1-2,TRBD1,NA,14,TRBV2,TGTGCCAGCAATAGCAGGGGGCGGAACTATGGCTACACCTTC,CASNSRGRNYGYTF
TRBJ1-1,NA,NA,13,TRBV4-2,TGTGCCAGCAGCCAAGGAGGAGTCACTGAAGCTTTCTTT,CASSQGGVTEAFF
TRBJ2-7,NA,NA,15,TRBV5-1,TGCGCCAGCAGCTTGGCTTGGGCAGGGCGTTACGAGCAGTACTTC,CASSLAWAGRYEQYF
TRBJ2-7,NA,NA,18,TRBV14,TGTGCCAGCAGCCAAGTGTTGGGAGCCGGGTTTAGCTCCTACGAGCAGTACTTC,CASSQVLGAGFSSYEQYF
TRBJ2-2,TRBD2,NA,14,TRBV7-6,TGTGCCAGCGGGGCGGGAGGTTACACCGGGGAGCTGTTTTTT,CASGAGGYTGELFF
TRBJ2-3,NA,NA,12,TRBV2,TGTGCCATATCGCAGGGGTTCGAGACGCAGTATTTT,CAISQGFETQYF
TRBJ2-7,NA,NA,13,TRBV5-1,TGCGCCAGCAGCTTGTCAGGATTGTACGAGCAGTACTTC,CASSLSGLYEQYF
TRBJ2-1,TRBD2,NA,14,TRBV9,TGTGCCAGCAGCGTAGGGACTAGCGGCAATGAGCAGTTCTTC,CASSVGTSGNEQFF
TRBJ2-2,NA,NA,15,TRBV7-3,TGTGCCAGCAGCTTAGTGCCAGGGAACACCGGGGAGCTGTTTTTT,CASSLVPGNTGELFF
TRBJ1-4,NA,NA,16,TRBV6-1,TGTGCCAGCAGTGAACGAGCGGACGCAACTAATGAAAAACTGTTTTTT,CASSERADATNEKLFF
TRBJ1-5,TRBD1,NA,14,TRBV28,TGTGCCAGCAGACGTGATACAGGGGGTCAGCCCCAGCATTTT,CASRRDTGGQPQHF
TRBJ2-3,TRBD1,NA,15,TRBV7-8,TGTGCCAGCAGCTTAGACAGGGGATTTACAGATACGCAGTATTTT,CASSLDRGFTDTQYF
TRBJ1-1,NA,NA,14,TRBV7-2,TGTGCCAGCAGCTTACGACAGTCTCGATCTGAAGCTTTCTTT,CASSLRQSRSEAFF
TRBJ1-5,NA,NA,14,TRBV14,TGTGCCAGCAGTGAACGGGACACTAGTCAGCCCCAGCATTTT,CASSERDTSQPQHF
TRBJ2-1,NA,NA,11,TRBV2,TGTGCCAGCAGTGGACTAGTTGGGCAGTTCTTC,CASSGLVGQFF
TRBJ2-1,TRBD1,NA,18,TRBV27,TGTGCCAGCAGTTTGACGTACCTCTTGACCCAGACAGGGAATGAGCAGTTCTTC,CASSLTYLLTQTGNEQFF
TRBJ2-7,TRBD2,medium-sized,16,TRBV30,TGTGCCTGGACCGACGAAACGAGGGAGGGCGGTTACGAGCAGTACTTC,CAWTDETREGGYEQYF
TRBJ2-5,TRBD1,NA,14,TRBV5-1,TGCGCCAGCAGCTGGAGACAGGGCGGAGAGACCCAGTACTTC,CASSWRQGGETQYF
TRBJ1-1,NA,NA,13,TRBV30,TGTGCCTGGAGTTTTGGGGGGGGCACTGAAGCTTTCTTT,CAWSFGGGTEAFF
TRBJ1-5,TRBD1,NA,14,TRBV27,TGTGCCAGCGGCGACAGGGGAAGCAATCAGCCCCAGCATTTT,CASGDRGSNQPQHF
TRBJ1-2,NA,NA,12,TRBV29-1,TGCAGCGTTGTTAACAGGAACTATGGCTACACCTTC,CSVVNRNYGYTF
TRBJ2-3,NA,NA,15,TRBV7-9,TGTGCCGTCCAGGTGTGGCGGGCCTACACAGATACGCAGTATTTT,CAVQVWRAYTDTQYF